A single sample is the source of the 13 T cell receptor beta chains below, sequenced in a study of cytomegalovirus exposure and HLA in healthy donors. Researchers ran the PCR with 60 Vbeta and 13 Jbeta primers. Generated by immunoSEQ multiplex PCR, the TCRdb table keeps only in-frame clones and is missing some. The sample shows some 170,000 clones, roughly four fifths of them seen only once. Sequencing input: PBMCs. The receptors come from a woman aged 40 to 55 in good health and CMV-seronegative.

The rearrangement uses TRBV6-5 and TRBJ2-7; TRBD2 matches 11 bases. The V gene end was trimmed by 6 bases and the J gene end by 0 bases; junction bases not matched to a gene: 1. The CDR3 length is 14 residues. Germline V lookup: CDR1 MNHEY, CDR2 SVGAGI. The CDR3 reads CASSGTSGSYEQYF. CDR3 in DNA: TGTGCCAGCAGCGGGACTAGCGGCTCCTACGAGCAGTACTTC.

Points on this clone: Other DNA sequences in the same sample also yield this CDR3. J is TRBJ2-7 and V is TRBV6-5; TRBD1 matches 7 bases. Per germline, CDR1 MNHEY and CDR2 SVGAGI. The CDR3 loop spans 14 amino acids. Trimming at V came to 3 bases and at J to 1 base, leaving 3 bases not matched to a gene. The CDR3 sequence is CASSYAGGSYEQYF. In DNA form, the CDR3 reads TGTGCCAGCAGTTATGCAGGGGGTTCCTACGAGCAGTACTTC.

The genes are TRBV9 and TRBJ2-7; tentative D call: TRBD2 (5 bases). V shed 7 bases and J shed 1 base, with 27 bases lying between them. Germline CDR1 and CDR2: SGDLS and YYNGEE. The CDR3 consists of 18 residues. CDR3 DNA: TGTGCCAGCGGGTATTCTTCGGACGGCGTGAGGGAATCCTACGAGCAGTACTTC. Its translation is CASGYSSDGVRESYEQYF.

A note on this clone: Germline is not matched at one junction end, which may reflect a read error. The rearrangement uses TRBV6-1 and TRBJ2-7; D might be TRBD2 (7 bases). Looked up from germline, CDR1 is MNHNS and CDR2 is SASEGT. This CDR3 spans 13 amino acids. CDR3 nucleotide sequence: TGTGTCAGCTTTCCAGGGGAGGGGGAAGAGCAGTACTTC. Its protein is CVSFPGEGEEQYF.

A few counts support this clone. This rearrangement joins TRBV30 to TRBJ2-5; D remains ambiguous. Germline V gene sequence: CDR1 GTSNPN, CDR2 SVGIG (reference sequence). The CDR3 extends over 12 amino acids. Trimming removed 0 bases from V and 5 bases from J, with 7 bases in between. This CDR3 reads CAWSVRSETQYF. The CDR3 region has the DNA TGTGCCTGGAGTGTACGGTCGGAGACCCAGTACTTC.

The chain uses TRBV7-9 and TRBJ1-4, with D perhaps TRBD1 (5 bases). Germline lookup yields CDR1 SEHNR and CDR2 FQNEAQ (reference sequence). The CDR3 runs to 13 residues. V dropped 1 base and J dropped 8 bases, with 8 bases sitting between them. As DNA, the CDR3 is TGTGCCAGCAGCTTAGAGACAGTAGAAAAACTGTTTTTT. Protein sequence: CASSLETVEKLFF.

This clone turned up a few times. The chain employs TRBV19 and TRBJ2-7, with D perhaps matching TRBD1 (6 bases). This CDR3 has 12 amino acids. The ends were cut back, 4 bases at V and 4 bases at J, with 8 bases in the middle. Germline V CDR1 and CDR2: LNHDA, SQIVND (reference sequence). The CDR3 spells CASSKQGYEQYF. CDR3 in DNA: TGTGCCAGTAGTAAACAGGGATACGAGCAGTACTTC.

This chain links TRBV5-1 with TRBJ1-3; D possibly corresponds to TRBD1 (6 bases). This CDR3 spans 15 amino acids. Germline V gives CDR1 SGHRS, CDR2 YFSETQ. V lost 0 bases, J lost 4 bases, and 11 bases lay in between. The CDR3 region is CASSLAPGEGNTIYF. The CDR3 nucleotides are TGCGCCAGCAGCTTGGCGCCAGGGGAAGGAAACACCATATATTTT. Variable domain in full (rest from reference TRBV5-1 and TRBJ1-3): KAGVTQTPRYLIKTRGQQVTLSCSPISGHRSVSWYQQTPGQGLQFLFEYFSETQRNKGNFPGRFSGRQFSNSRSEMNVSTLELGDSALYLCASSLAPGEGNTIYFGEGSWLTVV.

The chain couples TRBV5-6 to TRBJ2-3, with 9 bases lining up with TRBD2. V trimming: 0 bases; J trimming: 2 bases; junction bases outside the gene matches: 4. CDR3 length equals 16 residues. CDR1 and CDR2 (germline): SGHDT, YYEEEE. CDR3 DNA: TGTGCCAGCAGCTTGGAAACTAGCGGGTTCACAGATACGCAGTATTTT. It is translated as CASSLETSGFTDTQYF.

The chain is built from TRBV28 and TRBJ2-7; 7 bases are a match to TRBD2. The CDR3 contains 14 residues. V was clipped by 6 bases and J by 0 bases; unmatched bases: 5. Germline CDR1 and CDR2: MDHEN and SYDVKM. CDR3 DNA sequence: TGTGCCAGCAGGGGGGGGGACCACTCCTACGAGCAGTACTTC. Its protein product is CASRGGDHSYEQYF.

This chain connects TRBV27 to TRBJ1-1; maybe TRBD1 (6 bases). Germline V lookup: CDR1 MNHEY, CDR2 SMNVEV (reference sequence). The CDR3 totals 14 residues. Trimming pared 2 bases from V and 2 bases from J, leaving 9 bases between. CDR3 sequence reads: CASSLPGHNTEAFF. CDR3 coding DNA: TGTGCCAGCAGTTTACCGGGACATAACACTGAAGCTTTCTTT.

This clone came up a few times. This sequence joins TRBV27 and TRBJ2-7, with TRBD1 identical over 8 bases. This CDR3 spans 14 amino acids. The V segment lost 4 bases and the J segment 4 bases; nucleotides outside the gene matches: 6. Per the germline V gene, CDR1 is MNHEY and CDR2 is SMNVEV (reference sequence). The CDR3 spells CASSSQGAKYEQYF. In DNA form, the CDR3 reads TGTGCCAGCAGTTCTCAGGGGGCGAAGTACGAGCAGTACTTC.

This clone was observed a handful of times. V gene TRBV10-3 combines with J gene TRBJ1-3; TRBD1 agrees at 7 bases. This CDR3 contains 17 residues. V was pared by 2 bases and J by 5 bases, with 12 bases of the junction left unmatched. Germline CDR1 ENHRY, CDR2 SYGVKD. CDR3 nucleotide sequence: TGTGCCATCAGTGAGGCTGTTATGTGGGACAGCAGAAACACCATATATTTT. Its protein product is CAISEAVMWDSRNTIYF.